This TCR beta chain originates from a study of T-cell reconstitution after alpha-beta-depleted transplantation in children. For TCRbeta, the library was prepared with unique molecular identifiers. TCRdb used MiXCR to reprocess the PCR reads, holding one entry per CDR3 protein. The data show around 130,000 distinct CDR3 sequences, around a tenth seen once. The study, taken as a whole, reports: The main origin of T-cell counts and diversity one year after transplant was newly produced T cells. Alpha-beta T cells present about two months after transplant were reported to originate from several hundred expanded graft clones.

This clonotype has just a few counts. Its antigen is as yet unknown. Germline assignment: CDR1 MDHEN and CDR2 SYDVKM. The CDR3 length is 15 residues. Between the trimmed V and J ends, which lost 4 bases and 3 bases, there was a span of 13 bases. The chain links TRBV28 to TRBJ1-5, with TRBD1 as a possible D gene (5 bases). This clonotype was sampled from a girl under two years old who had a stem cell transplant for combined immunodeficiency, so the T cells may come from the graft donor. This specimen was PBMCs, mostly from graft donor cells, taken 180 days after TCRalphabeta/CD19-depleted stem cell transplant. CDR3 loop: CASSWGGGDNQPQHF. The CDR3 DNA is TGTGCCAGCAGTTGGGGGGGAGGAGACAATCAGCCCCAGCATTTT.